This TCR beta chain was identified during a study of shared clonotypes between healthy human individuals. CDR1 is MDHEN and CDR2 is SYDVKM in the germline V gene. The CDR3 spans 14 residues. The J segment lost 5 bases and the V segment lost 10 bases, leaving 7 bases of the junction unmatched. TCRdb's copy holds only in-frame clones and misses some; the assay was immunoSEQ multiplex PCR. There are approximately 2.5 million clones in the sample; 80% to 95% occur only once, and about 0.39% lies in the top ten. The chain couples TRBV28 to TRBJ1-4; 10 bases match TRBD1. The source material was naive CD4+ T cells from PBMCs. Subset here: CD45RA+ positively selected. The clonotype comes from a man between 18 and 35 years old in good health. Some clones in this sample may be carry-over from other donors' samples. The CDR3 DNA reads TGTGCCACGGGGGGGGGACAGGGGAATGAAAAACTGTTTTTT. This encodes CATGGGQGNEKLFF. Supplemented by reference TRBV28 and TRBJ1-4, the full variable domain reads DVKVTQSSRYLVKRTGEKVFLECVQDMDHENMFWYRQDPGLGLRLIYFSYDVKMKEKGDIPEGYSVSREKKERFSLILESASTNQTSMYLCATGGGQGNEKLFFGSGTQLSVL.